The present T cell receptor (beta chain) was sequenced within a study of blood T cell repertoires in COVID-19. Background on the study: Nucleic acid was either cDNA or gDNA, and it came from T cells, B-cell-depleted T cells, or PBMCs.

Followed over time, Seattle patients had been enrolled while infection was active. The CDR3 covers 12 residues. The V gene's germline CDR1 is SGHNT and CDR2 YYREEE (reference sequence). Trimming shortened V by 4 bases and J by 5 bases, and 9 bases separated the two germline ends. Assay: immunoSEQ multiplex PCR; the TCRdb copy retains only in-frame clones and omits some. This table has about 110,000 clones, about 82% appearing once. The sequenced sample was peripheral blood. This chain uses TRBV5-4 with TRBJ2-5; no reliable D call. The clonotype comes from a man of 80 years or more with COVID-19, enrolled during active disease. CDR3 nucleotides: TGTGCCAGCAGCAATGAGGAGGAGACCCAGTACTTC. This gives the protein CASSNEEETQYF.